A single sample is the source of the 20 T cell receptor beta chains below, sequenced in a study of response to subunit inactivated influenza vaccine listed by TCRdb under 2018. Receptor libraries were prepared by RT-PCR. Instrument on record: Illumina HiSeq 2500. The raw public data were reprocessed by TCRdb itself: fastp quality trimming at Q25, MiXCR clonotype calling, in-frame beta chains only. Identical CDR3 protein sequences are pooled into one entry, listed with their most common genes and DNA. The sample contains 450,000 to 700,000 distinct CDR3 sequences, 12% to 15% of them found a single time. The ten largest account for over 8.5% of the sample. This sample comprised PBMCs from blood, obtained approximately 12 days after vaccination. Receptors originate from a man aged 50-60 years who received an inactivated influenza vaccine. Donor details come from another sample of the same person, matched by shared clones.

The rearrangement joins TRBV2 to TRBJ2-3, with unresolved D. Germline V lookup: CDR1 SNHLY, CDR2 FYNNEI. The CDR3 extends over 17 amino acids. Trimming shortened V by 2 bases and J by 2 bases, and 17 bases separated the two germline ends. This chain's CDR3 is CASSENRWSASTDTQYF. CDR3 sequence (DNA): TGTGCCAGCAGTGAAAATAGGTGGTCTGCTTCCACAGATACGCAGTATTTT.

This rearrangement joins TRBV10-3 to TRBJ2-7; D is undetermined. Germline V gene sequence: CDR1 ENHRY, CDR2 SYGVKD. V was pared by 6 bases and J by 7 bases, with 10 bases between. This CDR3 region has 11 residues. CDR3 in amino acids: CAIRIVGEQYF. In DNA, the CDR3 is TGTGCCATCAGGATCGTGGGTGAGCAGTACTTC.

The chain is built from TRBV15 and TRBJ2-1, with 8 bases identical to TRBD2. Germline CDR1 reads LNHNV; CDR2 reads YYDKDF (reference sequence). The CDR3 has 16 residues. Trimming removed 1 base from V and 8 bases from J; junction bases left unmatched: 10. The CDR3 DNA follows: TGTGCCACCAGCAGAGCCCCCGGGGGGGGCCTGGATGAGCAGTTCTTC. It encodes CATSRAPGGGLDEQFF.

This clonotype was counted only a few times. This chain uses TRBV6-2 or TRBV6-3 with TRBJ2-1; D gene unclear. This CDR3 has 15 amino acids. The ends were cut back, 9 bases at V and 0 bases at J, with 15 bases in the middle. Germline V gives CDR1 MNHEY, CDR2 SVGEGT. CDR3 in amino acids: CASSPAGRSYNEQFF. The CDR3 DNA sequence: TGTGCCAGTTCCCCGGCCGGGCGCTCCTACAATGAGCAGTTCTTC.

V is TRBV7-2 and J is TRBJ2-5, with D perhaps TRBD1 or TRBD2 (5 bases each). The CDR3 runs to 13 residues. CDR1 and CDR2 from the germline V gene are SGHTA and FQGNSA. V gave up 3 bases and J gave up 5 bases, with 10 bases separating them. CDR3 DNA: TGTGCCAGCAGCTTCGGCTGGGGGGAGACCCAGTACTTC. Translated: CASSFGWGETQYF.

V usage is TRBV30 and J usage is TRBJ2-5; 10 bases are shared with TRBD1. Germline lookup yields CDR1 GTSNPN and CDR2 SVGIG (reference sequence). V shed 2 bases, J shed 2 bases, and the junction held 5 bases outside the gene matches. CDR3 size: 15 residues. The CDR3 sequence: CAWSLRTGGQETQYF. The CDR3 nucleotides read TGTGCCTGGAGTCTGCGGACAGGGGGACAAGAGACCCAGTACTTC.

The V and J genes are TRBV9 and TRBJ2-7; D unresolved. V was pared by 0 bases and J by 6 bases, with 10 bases between. The CDR3 consists of 13 residues. From germline, CDR1 is SGDLS and CDR2 YYNGEE. The CDR3 is CASSVEGVGEQYF. The CDR3 DNA follows: TGTGCCAGCAGCGTAGAGGGTGTTGGCGAGCAGTACTTC.

This clonotype was detected only a few times. V is TRBV11-2 and J is TRBJ2-7; 11 nucleotides align to TRBD2. This CDR3 is built from 18 residues. In germline, CDR1 is SGHAT, CDR2 FQNNGV. The junction had 11 bases not matched to a gene; V was cut back by 4 bases and J by 0 bases. CDR3 loop: CASSSRGSGRASSYEQYF. Written as DNA, the CDR3 is TGTGCCAGCAGCTCCCGTGGTAGCGGGAGGGCGAGCTCCTACGAGCAGTACTTC.

This clonotype was found many times. The rearrangement links TRBV29-1 to TRBJ2-7; TRBD2 agrees at 7 bases. In germline, CDR1 is SQVTM, CDR2 ANQGSEA. This CDR3 has 15 amino acids. V lost 2 bases, J lost 3 bases, and 10 bases stayed unmatched. The CDR3, as DNA: TGCAGCGTTGAACTCCGGGACGGGGGGAACTACGAGCAGTACTTC. Amino acid sequence: CSVELRDGGNYEQYF.

CDR3 protein: CASTRREGVKTQYF. The CDR3 region has the DNA TGTGCCAGCACGAGAAGAGAGGGGGTGAAGACCCAGTACTTC. This chain connects TRBV6-1 to TRBJ2-5, with a possible D match to TRBD1 (6 bases). This CDR3 region has 14 residues. Germline CDR1 MNHNS, CDR2 SASEGT. V was pared by 7 bases and J by 6 bases, with 18 bases between.

The gene calls are TRBV20-1 and TRBJ2-7; weak D call: TRBD2 (7 bases). Germline CDR1 is DFQATT and CDR2 is SNEGSKA (reference sequence). The CDR3 contains 12 residues. The CDR3 region is CSLTGGPYEQYF. The DNA for the CDR3 is TGCAGCTTAACGGGGGGCCCCTACGAGCAGTACTTC.

The gene calls are TRBV24-1 and TRBJ1-1, with a possible D match to TRBD1 (6 bases). Germline values: CDR1 KGHDR, CDR2 SFDVKD. Trimming cost V 0 bases and J 9 bases, with 7 bases left between them. The CDR3 runs 12 residues. The CDR3 region is CATSDLTGQAFF. In DNA form, the CDR3 reads TGTGCCACCAGTGATTTGACAGGGCAAGCTTTCTTT.

This clonotype has a handful of counts. V and J are TRBV5-8 and TRBJ1-6, with 7 nucleotides matching TRBD1. J lost 5 bases, V lost 3 bases, and 5 bases had no gene match. This CDR3 spans 15 amino acids. Germline V gene sequence: CDR1 SGHTS, CDR2 YDEGEE. CDR3 coding DNA: TGTGCCAGCAGCTGGGGGGGACAGAATAATTCACCCCTCCACTTT. Encoded protein: CASSWGGQNNSPLHF.

This clonotype was observed at least ten times. This sequence joins TRBV29-1 and TRBJ2-1, with 11 positions matching TRBD2. CDR1 is SQVTM, CDR2 ANQGSEA, per germline. This CDR3 has 17 amino acids. Trimming at V came to 3 bases and at J to 0 bases, leaving 7 bases not matched to a gene. DNA of the CDR3: TGCAGCGTTGATGCTTTACTAGCGGGGGACTCCTACAATGAGCAGTTCTTC. This translates into CSVDALLAGDSYNEQFF.

This clonotype has a count of ten or more. The V gene is TRBV20-1, the J gene TRBJ1-2, with D possibly TRBD1 on 5 matching bases. Trimming removed 3 bases from V and 5 bases from J, with 10 bases in between. Germline CDR1 is DFQATT and CDR2 is SNEGSKA (reference sequence). The CDR3 spans 12 residues. The CDR3 coding sequence is TGCAGTGCTAGGGTCAGGACATATGGCTACACCTTC. This gives the protein CSARVRTYGYTF.

This clonotype was seen repeatedly, ten times or more. The chain combines TRBV5-1 with TRBJ1-2; D possibly corresponds to TRBD1 (6 bases). The V and J ends lost 4 bases and 2 bases respectively, with 9 bases between them. The CDR3 runs 13 residues. Germline CDR1 is SGHRS and CDR2 is YFSETQ. CDR3 protein: CASSRGQNYGYTF. The CDR3 DNA is TGCGCCAGCAGCAGAGGACAGAACTATGGCTACACCTTC.

This clonotype was seen a few times. The V call is TRBV19, the J call TRBJ2-3; tentatively, D is TRBD2 (6 bases). Germline CDR1 LNHDA, CDR2 SQIVND (reference sequence). The CDR3 spans 12 residues. V was cut by 5 bases and J by 6 bases, with 9 bases left in between. The CDR3 DNA sequence: TGTGCCAGTAGTCGGGGGATGGATACGCAGTATTTT. Residues: CASSRGMDTQYF.

The chain has TRBV4-1 and TRBJ2-7, with 8 bases fitting TRBD1. Germline-derived CDR1 and CDR2 are MGHRA and YSYEKL. The ends lost 2 bases at V and 2 bases at J; junction bases unmatched: 5. The CDR3 sequence is 15 residues long. The DNA for the CDR3 is TGCGCCAGCAGCCAACTGGACAGGGCCACCTACGAGCAGTACTTC. It translates to CASSQLDRATYEQYF.

The chain recombines TRBV19 with TRBJ2-7; the D gene is possibly TRBD1 (5 bases). CDR1 and CDR2 from the germline V gene are LNHDA and SQIVND (reference sequence). The CDR3 is made up of 13 amino acids. Trimming left V 5 bases short and J 5 bases short, with 13 bases between. The CDR3 is CASSAQVGDEQYF. The CDR3 DNA follows: TGTGCCAGTAGTGCACAGGTGGGTGACGAGCAGTACTTC.

This chain links TRBV7-9 with TRBJ2-1; D is perhaps TRBD2 (5 bases). Trimming took off 3 bases at V and 10 bases at J, with 10 bases between the two ends. The germline V gene has CDR1 SEHNR and CDR2 FQNEAQ (reference sequence). The CDR3 runs to 12 residues. This CDR3 reads CASSLRVEEQFF. The CDR3 coding sequence is TGTGCCAGCAGCTTGCGGGTAGAGGAGCAGTTCTTC.